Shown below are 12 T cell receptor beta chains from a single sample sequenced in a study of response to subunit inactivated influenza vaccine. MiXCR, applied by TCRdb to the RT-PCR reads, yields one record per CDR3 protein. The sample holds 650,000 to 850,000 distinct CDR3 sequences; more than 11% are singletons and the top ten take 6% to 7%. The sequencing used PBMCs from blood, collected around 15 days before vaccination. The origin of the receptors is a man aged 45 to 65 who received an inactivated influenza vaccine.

This chain's CDR3 is CSASQDPGYNTEAFF. The CDR3 DNA reads TGCAGTGCTAGTCAAGATCCAGGTTACAACACTGAAGCTTTCTTT. This chain joins TRBV20-1 and TRBJ1-1; D is uncertain. The germline CDR1 and CDR2 sequences are DFQATT and SNEGSKA (reference sequence). This CDR3 contains 15 residues. Trimming pared 3 bases from V and 2 bases from J, leaving 16 bases between.

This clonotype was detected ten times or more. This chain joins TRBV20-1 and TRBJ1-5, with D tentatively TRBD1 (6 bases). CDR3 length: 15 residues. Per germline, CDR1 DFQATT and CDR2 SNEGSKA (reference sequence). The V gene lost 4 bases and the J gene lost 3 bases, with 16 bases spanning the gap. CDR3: CSAIRPPGANQPQHF. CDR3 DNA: TGCAGTGCTATTAGGCCCCCGGGGGCCAATCAGCCCCAGCATTTT.

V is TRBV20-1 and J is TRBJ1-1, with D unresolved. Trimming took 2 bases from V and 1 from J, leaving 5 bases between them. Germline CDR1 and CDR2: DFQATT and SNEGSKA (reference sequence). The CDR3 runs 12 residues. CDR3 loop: CSARTANTEAFF. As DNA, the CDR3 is TGCAGTGCTAGAACAGCGAACACTGAAGCTTTCTTT.

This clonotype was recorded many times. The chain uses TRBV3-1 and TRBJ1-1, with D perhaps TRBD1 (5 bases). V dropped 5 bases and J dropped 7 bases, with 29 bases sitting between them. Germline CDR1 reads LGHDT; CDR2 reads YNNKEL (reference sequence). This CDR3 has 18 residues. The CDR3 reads CASSDPPRTASGYFEAFF. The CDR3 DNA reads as TGTGCCAGCAGCGACCCGCCGCGGACGGCATCAGGGTACTTTGAAGCTTTCTTT.

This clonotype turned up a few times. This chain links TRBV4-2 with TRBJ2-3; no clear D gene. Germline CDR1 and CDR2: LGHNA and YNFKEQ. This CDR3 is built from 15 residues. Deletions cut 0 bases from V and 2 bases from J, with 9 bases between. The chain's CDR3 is CASSQESAYTDTQYF. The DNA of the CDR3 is TGTGCCAGCAGCCAAGAGTCTGCCTACACAGATACGCAGTATTTT.

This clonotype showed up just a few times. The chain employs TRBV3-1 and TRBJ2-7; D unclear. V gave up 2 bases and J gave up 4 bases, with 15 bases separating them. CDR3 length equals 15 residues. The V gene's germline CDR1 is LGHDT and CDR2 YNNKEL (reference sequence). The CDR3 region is CASSQLRLPGYEQYF. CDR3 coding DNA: TGTGCCAGCAGCCAATTGCGTCTTCCCGGGTACGAGCAGTACTTC.

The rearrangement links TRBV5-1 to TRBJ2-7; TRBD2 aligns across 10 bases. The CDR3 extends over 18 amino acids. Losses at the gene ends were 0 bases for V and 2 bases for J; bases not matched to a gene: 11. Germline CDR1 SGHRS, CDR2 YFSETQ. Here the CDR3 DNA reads TGCGCCAGCAGCTTGGCCTTCCAGACTAGCGGGCTAACCTACGAGCAGTACTTC. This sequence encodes CASSLAFQTSGLTYEQYF.

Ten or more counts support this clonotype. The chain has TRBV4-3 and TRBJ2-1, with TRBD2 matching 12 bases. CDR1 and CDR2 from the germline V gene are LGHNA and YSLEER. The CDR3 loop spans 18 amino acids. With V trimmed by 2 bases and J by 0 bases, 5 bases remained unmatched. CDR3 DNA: TGCGCCAGCAGCCAAAGAACTAGCGGGGGGAGCTCCTACAATGAGCAGTTCTTC. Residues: CASSQRTSGGSSYNEQFF.

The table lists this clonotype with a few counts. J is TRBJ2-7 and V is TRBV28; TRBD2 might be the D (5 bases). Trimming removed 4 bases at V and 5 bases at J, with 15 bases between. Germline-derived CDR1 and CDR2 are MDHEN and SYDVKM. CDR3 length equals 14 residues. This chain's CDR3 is CASSSPGRLNEQYF. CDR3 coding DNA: TGTGCCAGCAGTTCTCCGGGTAGACTAAACGAGCAGTACTTC.

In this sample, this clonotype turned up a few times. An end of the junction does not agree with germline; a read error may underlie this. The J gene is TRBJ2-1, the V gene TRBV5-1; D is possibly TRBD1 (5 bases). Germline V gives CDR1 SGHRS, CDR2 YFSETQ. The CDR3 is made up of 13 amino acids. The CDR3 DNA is TGCGCCAGCAGCTTGGAGCTAACAGGAAAAGGGGTCTTC. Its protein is CASSLELTGKGVF.

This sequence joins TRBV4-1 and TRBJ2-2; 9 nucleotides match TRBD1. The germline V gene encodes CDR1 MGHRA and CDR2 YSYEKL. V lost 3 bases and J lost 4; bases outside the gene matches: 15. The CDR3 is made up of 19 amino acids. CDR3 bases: TGCGCCAGCAGCCAGGGTGCCATTTACGGGACAGGGACCACCGGGGAGCTGTTTTTT. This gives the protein CASSQGAIYGTGTTGELFF.

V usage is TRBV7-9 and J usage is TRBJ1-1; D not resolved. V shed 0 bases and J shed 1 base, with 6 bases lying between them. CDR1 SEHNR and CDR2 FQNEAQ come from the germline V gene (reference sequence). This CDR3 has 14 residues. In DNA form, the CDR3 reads TGTGCCAGCAGCTTAGCGGCTCCGAACACTGAAGCTTTCTTT. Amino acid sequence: CASSLAAPNTEAFF.